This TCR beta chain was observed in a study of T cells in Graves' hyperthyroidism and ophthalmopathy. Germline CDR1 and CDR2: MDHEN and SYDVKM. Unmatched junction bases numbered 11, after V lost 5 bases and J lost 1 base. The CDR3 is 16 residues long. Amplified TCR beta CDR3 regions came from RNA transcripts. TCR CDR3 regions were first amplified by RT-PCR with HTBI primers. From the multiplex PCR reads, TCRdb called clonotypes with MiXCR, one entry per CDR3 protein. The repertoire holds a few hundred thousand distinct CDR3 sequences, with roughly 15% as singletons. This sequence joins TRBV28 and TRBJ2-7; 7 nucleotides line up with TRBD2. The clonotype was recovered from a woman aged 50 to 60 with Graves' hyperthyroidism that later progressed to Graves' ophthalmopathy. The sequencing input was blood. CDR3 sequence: CASSKGRGVPSYEQYF. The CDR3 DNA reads TGTGCCAGCAGTAAGGGTCGGGGGGTCCCTTCCTACGAGCAGTACTTC.